The 4 T cell receptor beta chains below were found in one sample sequenced in a study of a mutant IDH1 vaccine in newly diagnosed glioma. This table comes from immunoSEQ multiplex PCR, and its TCRdb copy is limited to in-frame clones, with some not included. The profile shows about 54,000 clones, around 80% of them singletons. Time point described: baseline, week 1 (first vaccination visit). Treatment indicated: pre-vaccination baseline after standard-of-care therapy. This specimen was PBMCs, taken from a glioma patient treated with radiotherapy, temozolomide or both. All receptors come from a man between 18 and 29 years old with glioma.

This clone showed up just a few times. The sample contains more than one DNA sequence encoding this CDR3. The chain couples TRBV6-5 to TRBJ1-1; D is possibly TRBD1 (5 bases). Germline assignment: CDR1 MNHEY and CDR2 SVGAGI. The germline V and J ends were trimmed by 2 bases and 1 base, with 8 bases remaining between them. The CDR3 has 14 residues. The CDR3 region is CASSYRGGNTEAFF. The CDR3 DNA follows: TGTGCCAGCAGTTACCGGGGGGGGAACACTGAAGCTTTCTTT.

The V call is TRBV19, the J call TRBJ2-6, with D unresolved. Per germline, CDR1 LNHDA and CDR2 SQIVND (reference sequence). The CDR3 loop spans 16 amino acids. Trimming shortened V by 3 bases and J by 4 bases, and 13 bases separated the two germline ends. As DNA, the CDR3 is TGTGCCAGTAGTATTTGGTCCAGCGAAGGGGCCAACGTCCTGACTTTC. It translates to CASSIWSSEGANVLTF.

J is TRBJ2-7 and V is TRBV6-6; 9 bases match TRBD1. The CDR3 sequence is 14 residues long. Per the germline V gene, CDR1 is MNHNY and CDR2 is SVGAGI (reference sequence). Trimming took 6 bases from V and 3 from J; bases not matched to a gene: 6. CDR3 nucleotides: TGTGCCAGCAGCCCCAGGACAGGGGTCTACGAGCAGTACTTC. Its translation: CASSPRTGVYEQYF.

This clone has more than one count but fewer than ten. This chain uses TRBV29-1 with TRBJ1-1; the match to TRBD1 covers 9 bases. The junction had 3 bases not matched to a gene; V was cut back by 6 bases and J by 4 bases. This CDR3 contains 12 residues. CDR1 SQVTM and CDR2 ANQGSEA come from the germline V gene. The CDR3 nucleotides read TGCAGCGTAGGACAGGGGTTCACTGAAGCTTTCTTT. It specifies CSVGQGFTEAFF.